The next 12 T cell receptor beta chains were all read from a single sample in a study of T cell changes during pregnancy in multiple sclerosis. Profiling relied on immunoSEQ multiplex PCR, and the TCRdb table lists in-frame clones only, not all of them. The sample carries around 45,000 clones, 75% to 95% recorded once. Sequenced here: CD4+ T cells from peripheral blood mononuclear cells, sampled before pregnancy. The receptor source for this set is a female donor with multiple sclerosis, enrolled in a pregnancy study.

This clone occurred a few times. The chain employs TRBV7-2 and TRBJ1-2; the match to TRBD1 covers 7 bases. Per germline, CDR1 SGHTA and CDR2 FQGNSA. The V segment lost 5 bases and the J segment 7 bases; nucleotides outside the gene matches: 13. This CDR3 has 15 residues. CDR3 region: CASSLDARGFSGYTF. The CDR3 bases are TGTGCCAGCAGCCTAGACGCCAGGGGGTTCAGTGGCTACACCTTC.

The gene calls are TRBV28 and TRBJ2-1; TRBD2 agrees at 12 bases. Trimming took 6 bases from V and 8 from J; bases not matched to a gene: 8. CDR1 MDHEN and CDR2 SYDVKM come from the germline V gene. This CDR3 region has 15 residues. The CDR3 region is CASRPLAGGPHEQFF. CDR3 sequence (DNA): TGTGCCAGCAGACCTCTAGCGGGAGGGCCCCATGAGCAGTTCTTC.

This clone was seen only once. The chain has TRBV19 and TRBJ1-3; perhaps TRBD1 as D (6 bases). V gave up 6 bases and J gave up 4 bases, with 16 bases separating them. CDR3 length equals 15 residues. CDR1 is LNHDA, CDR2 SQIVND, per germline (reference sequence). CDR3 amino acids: CASRAQGSAGNTIYF. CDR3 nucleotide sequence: TGTGCCAGTAGAGCACAGGGATCAGCGGGAAACACCATATATTTT.

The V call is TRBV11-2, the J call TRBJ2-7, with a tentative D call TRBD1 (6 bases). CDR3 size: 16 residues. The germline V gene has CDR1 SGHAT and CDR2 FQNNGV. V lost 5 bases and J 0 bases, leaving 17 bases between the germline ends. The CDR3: CASSPRRQEVSYEQYF. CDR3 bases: TGTGCCAGCAGCCCCCGAAGACAGGAGGTCTCCTACGAGCAGTACTTC.

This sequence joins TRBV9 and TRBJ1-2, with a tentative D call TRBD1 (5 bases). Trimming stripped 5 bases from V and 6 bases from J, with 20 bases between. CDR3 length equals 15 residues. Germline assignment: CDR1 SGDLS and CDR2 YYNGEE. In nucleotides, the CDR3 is TGTGCCAGCAGTCGTAGTCGGGCAGGGTACGATGGCTACACCTTC. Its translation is CASSRSRAGYDGYTF.

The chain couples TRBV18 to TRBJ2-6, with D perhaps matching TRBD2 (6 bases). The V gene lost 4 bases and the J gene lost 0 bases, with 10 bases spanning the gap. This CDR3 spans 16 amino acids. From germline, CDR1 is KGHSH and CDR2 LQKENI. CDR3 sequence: CASSLSGGSGANVLTF. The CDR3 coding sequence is TGTGCCAGCTCACTTTCCGGGGGCTCTGGGGCCAACGTCCTGACTTTC.

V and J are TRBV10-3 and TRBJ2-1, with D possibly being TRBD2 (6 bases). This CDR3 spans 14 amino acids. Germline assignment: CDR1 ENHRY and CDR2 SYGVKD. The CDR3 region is CATKAGGSYNEQFF. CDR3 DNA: TGTGCTACGAAAGCGGGTGGATCCTACAATGAGCAGTTCTTC.

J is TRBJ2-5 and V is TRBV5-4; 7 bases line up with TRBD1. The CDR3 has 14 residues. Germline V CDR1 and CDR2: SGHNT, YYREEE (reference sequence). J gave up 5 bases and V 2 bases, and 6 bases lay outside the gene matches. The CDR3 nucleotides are TGTGCCAGCAGCTTTAACAGGGGTTTCGAGACCCAGTACTTC. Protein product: CASSFNRGFETQYF.

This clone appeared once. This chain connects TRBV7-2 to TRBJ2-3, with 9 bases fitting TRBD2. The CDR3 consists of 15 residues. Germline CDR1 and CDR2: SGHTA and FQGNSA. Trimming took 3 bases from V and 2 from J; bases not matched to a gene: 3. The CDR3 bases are TGTGCCAGCAGCTTCCTAGCGGGGCCCACAGATACGCAGTATTTT. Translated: CASSFLAGPTDTQYF.

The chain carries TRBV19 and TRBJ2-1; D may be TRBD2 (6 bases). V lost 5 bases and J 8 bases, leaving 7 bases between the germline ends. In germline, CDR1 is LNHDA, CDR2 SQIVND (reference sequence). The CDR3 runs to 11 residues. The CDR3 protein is CASSLAYEQFF. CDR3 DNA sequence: TGTGCCAGTAGTCTAGCGTATGAGCAGTTCTTC. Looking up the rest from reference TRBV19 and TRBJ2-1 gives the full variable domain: DGGITQSPKYLFRKEGQNVTLSCEQNLNHDAMYWYRQDPGQGLRLIYYSQIVNDFQKGDIAEGYSVSREKKESFPLTVTSAQKNPTAFYLCASSLAYEQFFGPGTRLTVL.

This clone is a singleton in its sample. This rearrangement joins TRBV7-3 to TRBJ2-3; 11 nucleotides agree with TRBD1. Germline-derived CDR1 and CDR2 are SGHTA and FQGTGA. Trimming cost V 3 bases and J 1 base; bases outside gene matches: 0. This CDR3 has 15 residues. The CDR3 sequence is CASSLDRGRTDTQYF. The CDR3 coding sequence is TGTGCCAGCAGCTTGGACAGGGGGCGCACAGATACGCAGTATTTT.

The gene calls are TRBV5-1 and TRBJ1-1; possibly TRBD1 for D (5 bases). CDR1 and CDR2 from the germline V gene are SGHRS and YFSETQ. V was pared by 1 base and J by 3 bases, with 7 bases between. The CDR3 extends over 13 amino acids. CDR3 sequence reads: CASSLTGDTEAFF. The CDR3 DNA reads TGCGCCAGCAGCTTGACGGGGGACACTGAAGCTTTCTTT.